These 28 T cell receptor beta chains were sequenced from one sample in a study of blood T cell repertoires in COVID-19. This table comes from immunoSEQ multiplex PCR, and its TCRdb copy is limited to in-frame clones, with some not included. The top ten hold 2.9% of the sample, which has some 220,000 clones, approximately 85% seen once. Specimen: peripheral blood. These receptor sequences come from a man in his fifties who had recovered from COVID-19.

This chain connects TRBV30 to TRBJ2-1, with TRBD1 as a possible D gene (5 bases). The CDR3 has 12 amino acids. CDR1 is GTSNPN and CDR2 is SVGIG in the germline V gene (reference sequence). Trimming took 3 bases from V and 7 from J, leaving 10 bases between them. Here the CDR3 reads CAWSRALNEQFF. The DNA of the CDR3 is TGTGCCTGGAGCAGGGCTCTGAATGAGCAGTTCTTC.

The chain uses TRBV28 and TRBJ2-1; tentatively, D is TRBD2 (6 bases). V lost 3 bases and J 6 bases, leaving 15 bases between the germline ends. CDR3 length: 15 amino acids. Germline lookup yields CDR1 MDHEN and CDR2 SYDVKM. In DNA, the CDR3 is TGTGCCAGCAGTTTTCCGAGACTAGGACGCAATGAGCAGTTCTTC. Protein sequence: CASSFPRLGRNEQFF.

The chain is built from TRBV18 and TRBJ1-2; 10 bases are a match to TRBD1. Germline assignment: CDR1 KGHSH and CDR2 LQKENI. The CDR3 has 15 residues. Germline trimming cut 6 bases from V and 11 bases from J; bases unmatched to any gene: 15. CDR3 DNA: TGTGCCAGCTCCTATCGGGACAGGGGACCACAATCTTACACCTTC. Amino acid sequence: CASSYRDRGPQSYTF.

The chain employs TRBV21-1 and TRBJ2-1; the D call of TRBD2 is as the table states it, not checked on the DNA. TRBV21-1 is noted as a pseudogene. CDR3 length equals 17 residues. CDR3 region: CASSKDIQSGPYNEQFF. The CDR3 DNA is TGTGCCAGCAGCAAAGACATTCAGAGCGGCCCCTACAATGAGCAGTTCTTC.

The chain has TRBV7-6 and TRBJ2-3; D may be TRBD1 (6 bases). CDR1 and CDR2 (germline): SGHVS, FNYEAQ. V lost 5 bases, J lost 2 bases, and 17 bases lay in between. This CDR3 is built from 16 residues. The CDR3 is CASSPNRGSPTDTQYF. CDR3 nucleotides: TGTGCCAGCAGCCCAAATAGGGGGTCCCCCACAGATACGCAGTATTTT.

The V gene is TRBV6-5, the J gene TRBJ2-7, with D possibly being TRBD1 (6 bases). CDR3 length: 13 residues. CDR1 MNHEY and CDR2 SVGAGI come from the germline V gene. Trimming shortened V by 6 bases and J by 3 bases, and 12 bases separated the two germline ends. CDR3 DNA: TGTGCCAGCAGCCACGGACAGAGCTACGAGCAGTACTTC. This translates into CASSHGQSYEQYF.

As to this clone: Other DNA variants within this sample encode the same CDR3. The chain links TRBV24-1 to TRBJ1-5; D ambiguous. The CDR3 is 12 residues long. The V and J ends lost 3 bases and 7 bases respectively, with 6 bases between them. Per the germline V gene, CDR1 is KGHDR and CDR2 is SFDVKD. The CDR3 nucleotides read TGTGCCACCAGTGATCCGGGACAGCCCCAGCATTTT. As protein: CATSDPGQPQHF.

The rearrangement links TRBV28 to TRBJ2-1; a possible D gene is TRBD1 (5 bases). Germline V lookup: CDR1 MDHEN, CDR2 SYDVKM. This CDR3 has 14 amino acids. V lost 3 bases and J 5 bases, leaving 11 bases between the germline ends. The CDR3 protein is CASSLYQGNNEQFF. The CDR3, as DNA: TGTGCCAGCAGTTTGTATCAGGGAAACAATGAGCAGTTCTTC. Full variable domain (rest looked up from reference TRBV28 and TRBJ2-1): DVKVTQSSRYLVKRTGEKVFLECVQDMDHENMFWYRQDPGLGLRLIYFSYDVKMKEKGDIPEGYSVSREKKERFSLILESASTNQTSMYLCASSLYQGNNEQFFGPGTRLTVL.

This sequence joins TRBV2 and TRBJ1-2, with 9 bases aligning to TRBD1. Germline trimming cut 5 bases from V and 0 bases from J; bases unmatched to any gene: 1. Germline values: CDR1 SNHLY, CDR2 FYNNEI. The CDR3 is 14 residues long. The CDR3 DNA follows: TGTGCCAGCAGTCGACAGGGGGCTAACTATGGCTACACCTTC. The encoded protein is CASSRQGANYGYTF. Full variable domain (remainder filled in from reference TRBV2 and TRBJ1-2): EPEVTQTPSHQVTQMGQEVILRCVPISNHLYFYWYRQILGQKVEFLVSFYNNEISEKSEIFDDQFSVERPDGSNFTLKIRSTKLEDSAMYFCASSRQGANYGYTFGSGTRLTVV.

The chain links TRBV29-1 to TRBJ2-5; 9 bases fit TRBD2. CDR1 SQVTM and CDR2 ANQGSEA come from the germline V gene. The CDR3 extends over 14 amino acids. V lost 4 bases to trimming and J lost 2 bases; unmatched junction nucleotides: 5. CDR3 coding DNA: TGCAGCGTTGGGCTAGCGGGAAGACAAGAGACCCAGTACTTC. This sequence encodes CSVGLAGRQETQYF.

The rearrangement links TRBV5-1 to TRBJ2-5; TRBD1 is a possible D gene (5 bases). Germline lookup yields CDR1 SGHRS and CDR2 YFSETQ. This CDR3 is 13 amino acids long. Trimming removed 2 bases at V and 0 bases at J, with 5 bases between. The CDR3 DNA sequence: TGCGCCAGCAGCTTACAGGACCAAGAGACCCAGTACTTC. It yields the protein CASSLQDQETQYF.

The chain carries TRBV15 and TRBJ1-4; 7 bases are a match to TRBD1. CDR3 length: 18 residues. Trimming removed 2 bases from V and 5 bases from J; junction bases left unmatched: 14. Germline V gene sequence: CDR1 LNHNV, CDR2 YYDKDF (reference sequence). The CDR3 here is CATSRSPTRGTENEKLFF. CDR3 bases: TGTGCCACCAGCAGATCCCCCACCCGCGGGACAGAGAATGAAAAACTGTTTTTT.

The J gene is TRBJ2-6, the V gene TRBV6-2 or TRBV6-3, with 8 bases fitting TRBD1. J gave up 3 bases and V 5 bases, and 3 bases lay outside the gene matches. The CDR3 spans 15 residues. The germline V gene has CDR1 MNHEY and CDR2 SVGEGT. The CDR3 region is CASSLQGGGANVLTF. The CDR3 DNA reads TGTGCCAGCAGTCTACAGGGGGGTGGGGCCAACGTCCTGACTTTC.

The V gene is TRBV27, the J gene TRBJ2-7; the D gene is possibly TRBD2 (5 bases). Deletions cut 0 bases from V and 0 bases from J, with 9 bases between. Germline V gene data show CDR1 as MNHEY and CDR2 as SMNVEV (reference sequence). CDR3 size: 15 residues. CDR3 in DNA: TGTGCCAGCAGTTTATCGGCGGGTATCTCCTACGAGCAGTACTTC. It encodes CASSLSAGISYEQYF.

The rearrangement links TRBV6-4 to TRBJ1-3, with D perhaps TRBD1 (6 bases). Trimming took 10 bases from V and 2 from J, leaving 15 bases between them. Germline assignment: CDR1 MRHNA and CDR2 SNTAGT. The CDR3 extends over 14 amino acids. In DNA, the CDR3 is TGTGCCATCACCGGGGGGGCGACTGGAAACACCATATATTTT. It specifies CAITGGATGNTIYF.

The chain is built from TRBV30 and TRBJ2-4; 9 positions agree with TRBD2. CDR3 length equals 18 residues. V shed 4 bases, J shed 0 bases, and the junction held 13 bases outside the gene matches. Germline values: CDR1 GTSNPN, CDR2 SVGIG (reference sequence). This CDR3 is CAWTGGLAGRQAKNIQYF. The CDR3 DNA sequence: TGTGCCTGGACTGGGGGCCTAGCGGGACGGCAAGCCAAAAACATTCAGTACTTC.

This CDR3 reads CASTNYQAGFTGELFF. CDR3 nucleotides: TGTGCCAGCACCAACTACCAGGCAGGGTTCACCGGGGAGCTGTTTTTT. The chain combines TRBV5-6 with TRBJ2-2, with a tentative D call TRBD1 (5 bases). V was clipped by 6 bases and J by 4 bases, with 19 bases between them. The CDR3 totals 16 residues. Germline lookup yields CDR1 SGHDT and CDR2 YYEEEE.

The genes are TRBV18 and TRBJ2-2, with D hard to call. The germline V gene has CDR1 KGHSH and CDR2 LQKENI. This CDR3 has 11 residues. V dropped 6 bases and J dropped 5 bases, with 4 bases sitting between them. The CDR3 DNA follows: TGTGCCAGCTCTCGTACCGGGGAGCTGTTTTTT. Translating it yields CASSRTGELFF.

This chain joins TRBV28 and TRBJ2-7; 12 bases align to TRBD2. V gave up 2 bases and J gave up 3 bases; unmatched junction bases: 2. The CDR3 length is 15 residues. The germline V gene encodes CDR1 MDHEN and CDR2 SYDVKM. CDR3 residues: CASSLTSGRFYEQYF. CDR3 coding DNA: TGTGCCAGCAGTTTAACTAGCGGGAGGTTCTACGAGCAGTACTTC.

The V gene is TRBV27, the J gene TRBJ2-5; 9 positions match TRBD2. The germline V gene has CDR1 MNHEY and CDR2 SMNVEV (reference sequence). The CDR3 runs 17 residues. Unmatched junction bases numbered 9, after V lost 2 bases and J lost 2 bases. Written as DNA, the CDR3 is TGTGCCAGCAGTTTAATAAAAAGCGGGAGGAAGCAAGAGACCCAGTACTTC. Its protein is CASSLIKSGRKQETQYF.

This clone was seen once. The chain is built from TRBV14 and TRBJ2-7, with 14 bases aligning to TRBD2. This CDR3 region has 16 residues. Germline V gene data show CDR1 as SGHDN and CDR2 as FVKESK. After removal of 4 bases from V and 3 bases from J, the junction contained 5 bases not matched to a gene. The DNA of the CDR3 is TGTGCCAGCAGCCCAAGACTAGCGGGAGGGAGCTACGAGCAGTACTTC. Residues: CASSPRLAGGSYEQYF.

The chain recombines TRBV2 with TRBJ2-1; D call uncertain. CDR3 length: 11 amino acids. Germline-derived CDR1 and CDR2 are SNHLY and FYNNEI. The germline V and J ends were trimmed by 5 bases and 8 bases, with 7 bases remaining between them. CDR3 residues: CASSTLYEQFF. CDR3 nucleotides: TGTGCCAGCAGTACATTGTATGAGCAGTTCTTC.

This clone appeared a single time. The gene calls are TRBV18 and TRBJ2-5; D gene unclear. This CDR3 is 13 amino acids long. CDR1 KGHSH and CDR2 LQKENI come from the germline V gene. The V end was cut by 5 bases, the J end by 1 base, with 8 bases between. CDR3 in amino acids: CASSADIQETQYF. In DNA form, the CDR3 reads TGTGCCAGCTCAGCGGATATCCAAGAGACCCAGTACTTC.

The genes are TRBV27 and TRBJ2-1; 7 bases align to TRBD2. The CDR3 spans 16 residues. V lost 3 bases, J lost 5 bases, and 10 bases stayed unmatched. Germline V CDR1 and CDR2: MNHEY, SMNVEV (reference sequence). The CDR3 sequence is CASSLGAGVAHNEQFF. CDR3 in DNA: TGTGCCAGCAGTTTGGGTGCGGGAGTCGCGCACAATGAGCAGTTCTTC.

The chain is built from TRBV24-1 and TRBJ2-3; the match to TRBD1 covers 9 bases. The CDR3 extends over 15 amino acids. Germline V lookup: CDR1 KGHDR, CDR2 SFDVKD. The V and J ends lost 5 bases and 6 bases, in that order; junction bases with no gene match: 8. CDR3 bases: TGTGCCACCAGTGTCGCCGGGACAGGGCGGGATACGCAGTATTTT. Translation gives CATSVAGTGRDTQYF.

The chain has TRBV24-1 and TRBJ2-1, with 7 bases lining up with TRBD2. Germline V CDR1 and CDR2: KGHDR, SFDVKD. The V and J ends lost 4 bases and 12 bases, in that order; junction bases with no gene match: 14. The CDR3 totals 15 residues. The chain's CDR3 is CATSDPGLPPGRQFF. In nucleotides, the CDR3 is TGTGCCACCAGTGACCCGGGACTACCCCCAGGAAGGCAGTTCTTC.

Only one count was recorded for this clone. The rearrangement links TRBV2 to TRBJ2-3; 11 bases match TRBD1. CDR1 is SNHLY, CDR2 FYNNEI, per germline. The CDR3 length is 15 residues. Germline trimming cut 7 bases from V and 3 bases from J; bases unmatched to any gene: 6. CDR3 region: CASTRDRGNTDTQYF. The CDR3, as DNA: TGTGCCAGCACCCGGGACAGGGGGAATACAGATACGCAGTATTTT. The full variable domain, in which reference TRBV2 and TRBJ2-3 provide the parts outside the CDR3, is EPEVTQTPSHQVTQMGQEVILRCVPISNHLYFYWYRQILGQKVEFLVSFYNNEISEKSEIFDDQFSVERPDGSNFTLKIRSTKLEDSAMYFCASTRDRGNTDTQYFGPGTRLTVL.

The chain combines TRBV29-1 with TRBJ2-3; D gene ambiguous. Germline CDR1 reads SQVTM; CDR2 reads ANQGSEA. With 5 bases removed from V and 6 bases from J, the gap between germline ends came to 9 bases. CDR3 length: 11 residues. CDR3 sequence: CSVQLLDTQYF. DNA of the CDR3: TGCAGCGTTCAACTTTTGGATACGCAGTATTTT.